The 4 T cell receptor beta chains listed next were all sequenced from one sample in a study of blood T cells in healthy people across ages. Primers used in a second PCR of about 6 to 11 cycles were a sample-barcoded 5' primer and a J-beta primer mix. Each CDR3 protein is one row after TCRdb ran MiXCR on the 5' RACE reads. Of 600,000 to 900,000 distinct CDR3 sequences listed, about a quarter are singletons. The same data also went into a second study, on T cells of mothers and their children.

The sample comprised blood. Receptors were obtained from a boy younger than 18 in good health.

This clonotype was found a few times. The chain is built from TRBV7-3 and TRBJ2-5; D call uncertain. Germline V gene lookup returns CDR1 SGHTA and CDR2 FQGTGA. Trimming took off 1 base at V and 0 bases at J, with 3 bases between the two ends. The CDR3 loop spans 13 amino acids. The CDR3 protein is CASSLKNQETQYF. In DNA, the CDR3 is TGTGCCAGCAGCTTAAAAAACCAAGAGACCCAGTACTTC.

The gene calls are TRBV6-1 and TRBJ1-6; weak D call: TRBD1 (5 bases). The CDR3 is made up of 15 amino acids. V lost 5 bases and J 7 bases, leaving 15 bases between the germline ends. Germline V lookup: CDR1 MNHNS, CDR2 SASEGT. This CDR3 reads CASSRMSGRNSPLHF. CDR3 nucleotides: TGTGCCAGCAGTCGAATGTCAGGGAGGAATTCACCCCTCCACTTT.

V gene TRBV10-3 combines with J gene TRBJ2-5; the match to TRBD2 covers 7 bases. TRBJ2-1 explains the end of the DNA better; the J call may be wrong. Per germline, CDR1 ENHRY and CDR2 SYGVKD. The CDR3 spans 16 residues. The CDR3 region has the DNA TGTGCCATCAGTTTGGGCGGGGGTCAGCAAGTCGATGAGCAGTTCTTC. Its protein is CAISLGGGQQVDEQFF.

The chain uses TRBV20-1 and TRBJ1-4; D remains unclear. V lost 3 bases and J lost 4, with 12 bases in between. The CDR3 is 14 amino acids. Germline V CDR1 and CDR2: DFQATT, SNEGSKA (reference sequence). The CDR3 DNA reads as TGCAGTGCTAGCTCCCGGGAATTTAATGAAAAACTGTTTTTT. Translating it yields CSASSREFNEKLFF.